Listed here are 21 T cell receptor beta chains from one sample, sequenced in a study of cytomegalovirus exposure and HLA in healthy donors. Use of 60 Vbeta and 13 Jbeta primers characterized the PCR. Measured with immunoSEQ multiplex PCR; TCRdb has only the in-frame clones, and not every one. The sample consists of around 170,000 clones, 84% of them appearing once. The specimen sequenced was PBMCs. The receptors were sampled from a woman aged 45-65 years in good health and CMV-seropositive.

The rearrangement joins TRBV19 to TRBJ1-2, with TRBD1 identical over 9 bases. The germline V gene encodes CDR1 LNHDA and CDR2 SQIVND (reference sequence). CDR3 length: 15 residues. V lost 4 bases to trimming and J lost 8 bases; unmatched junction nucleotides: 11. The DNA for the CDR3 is TGTGCCAGTAGTACTCGGGACAGGGTATCAGTGGGCTACACCTTC. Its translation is CASSTRDRVSVGYTF.

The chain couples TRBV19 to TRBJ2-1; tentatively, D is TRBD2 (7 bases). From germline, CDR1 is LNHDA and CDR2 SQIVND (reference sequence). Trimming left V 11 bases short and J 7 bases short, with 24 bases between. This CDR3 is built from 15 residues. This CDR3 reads CAAAHEGGPRNEQFF. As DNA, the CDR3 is TGTGCCGCAGCGCACGAGGGGGGGCCTAGGAATGAGCAGTTCTTC.

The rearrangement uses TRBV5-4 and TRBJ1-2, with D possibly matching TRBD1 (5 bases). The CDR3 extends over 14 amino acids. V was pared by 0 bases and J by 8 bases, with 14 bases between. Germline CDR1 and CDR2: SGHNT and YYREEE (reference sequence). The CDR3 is CASSLAGRELGYTF. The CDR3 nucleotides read TGTGCCAGCAGCTTGGCGGGGCGGGAGCTCGGCTACACCTTC.

DNA for the CDR3: TGCGCCAGCAGCAGTCTGGGGGGGTCTGGAAACACCATATATTTT. It codes for CASSSLGGSGNTIYF. V usage is TRBV5-1 and J usage is TRBJ1-3; D is possibly TRBD1 (5 bases). Trimming shortened V by 4 bases and J by 1 base, and 12 bases separated the two germline ends. CDR3 length equals 15 residues. Germline V CDR1 and CDR2: SGHRS, YFSETQ.

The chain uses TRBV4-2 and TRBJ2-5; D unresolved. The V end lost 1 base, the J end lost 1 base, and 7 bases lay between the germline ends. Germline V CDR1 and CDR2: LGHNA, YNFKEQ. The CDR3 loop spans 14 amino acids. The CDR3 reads CASSQGAFQETQYF. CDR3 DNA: TGTGCCAGCAGCCAAGGAGCATTCCAAGAGACCCAGTACTTC.

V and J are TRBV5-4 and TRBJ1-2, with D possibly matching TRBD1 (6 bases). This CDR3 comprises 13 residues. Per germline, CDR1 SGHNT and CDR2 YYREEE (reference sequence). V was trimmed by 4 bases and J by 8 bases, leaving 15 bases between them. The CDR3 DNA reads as TGTGCCAGCAGCGAGCAAACAGGGCGCGGCTACACCTTC. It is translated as CASSEQTGRGYTF.

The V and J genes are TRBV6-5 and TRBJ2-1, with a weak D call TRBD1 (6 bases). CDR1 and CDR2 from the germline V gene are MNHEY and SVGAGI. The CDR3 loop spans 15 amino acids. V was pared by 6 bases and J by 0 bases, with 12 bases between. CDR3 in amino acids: CASRATGSSYNEQFF. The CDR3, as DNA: TGTGCCAGCAGGGCCACAGGGAGCTCCTACAATGAGCAGTTCTTC.

CDR3 nucleotides: TGTGCCAGCAGCACAATACCGACAGTGAACACTGAAGCTTTCTTT. Amino acids: CASSTIPTVNTEAFF. The chain recombines TRBV7-9 with TRBJ1-1; weak D call: TRBD1 (5 bases). From germline, CDR1 is SEHNR and CDR2 FQNEAQ (reference sequence). There are 15 residues in the CDR3. V dropped 5 bases and J dropped 0 bases, with 13 bases sitting between them.

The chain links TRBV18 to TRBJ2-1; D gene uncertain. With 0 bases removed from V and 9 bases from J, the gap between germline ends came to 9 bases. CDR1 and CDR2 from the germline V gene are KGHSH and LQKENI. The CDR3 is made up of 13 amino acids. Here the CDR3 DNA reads TGTGCCAGCTCACCACCGATTAGTAGTGAGCAGTTCTTC. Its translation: CASSPPISSEQFF. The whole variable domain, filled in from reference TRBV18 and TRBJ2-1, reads NAGVMQNPRHLVRRRGQEARLRCSPMKGHSHVYWYRQLPEEGLKFMVYLQKENIIDESGMPKERFSAEFPKEGPSILRIQQVVRGDSAAYFCASSPPISSEQFFGPGTRLTVL.

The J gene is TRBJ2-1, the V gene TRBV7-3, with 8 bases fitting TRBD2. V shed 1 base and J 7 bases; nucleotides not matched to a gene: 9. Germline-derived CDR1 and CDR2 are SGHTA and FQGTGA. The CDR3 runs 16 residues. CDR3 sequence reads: CASSLMGGAGGNEQFF. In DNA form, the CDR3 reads TGTGCCAGCAGCTTAATGGGCGGGGCGGGGGGAAATGAGCAGTTCTTC.

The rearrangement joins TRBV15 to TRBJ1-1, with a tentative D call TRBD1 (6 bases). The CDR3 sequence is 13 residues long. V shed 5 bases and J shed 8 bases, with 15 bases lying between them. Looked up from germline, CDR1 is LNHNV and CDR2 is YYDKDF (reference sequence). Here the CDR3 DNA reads TGTGCCACCAGCTCTCTCTCCGGGACAGAAGCTTTCTTT. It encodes CATSSLSGTEAFF.

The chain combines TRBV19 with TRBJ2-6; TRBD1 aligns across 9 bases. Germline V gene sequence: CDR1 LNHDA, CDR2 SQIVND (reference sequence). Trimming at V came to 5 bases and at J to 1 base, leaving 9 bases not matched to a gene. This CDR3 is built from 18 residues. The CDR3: CASSPPTGGVSGANVLTF. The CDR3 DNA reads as TGTGCCAGTAGTCCGCCGACAGGGGGGGTTTCTGGGGCCAACGTCCTGACTTTC.

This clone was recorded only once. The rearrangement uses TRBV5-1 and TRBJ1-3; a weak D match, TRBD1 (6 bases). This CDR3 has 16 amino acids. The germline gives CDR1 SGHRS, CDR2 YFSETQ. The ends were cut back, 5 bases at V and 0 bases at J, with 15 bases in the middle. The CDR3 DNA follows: TGCGCCAGCAGTTACATCGGACAGCTCTCTGGAAACACCATATATTTT. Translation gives CASSYIGQLSGNTIYF.

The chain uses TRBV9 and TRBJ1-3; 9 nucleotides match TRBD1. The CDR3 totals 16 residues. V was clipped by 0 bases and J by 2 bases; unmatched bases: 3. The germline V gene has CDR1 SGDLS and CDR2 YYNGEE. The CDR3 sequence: CASSVAGQGTGNTIYF. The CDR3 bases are TGTGCCAGCAGCGTAGCAGGACAGGGGACTGGAAACACCATATATTTT.

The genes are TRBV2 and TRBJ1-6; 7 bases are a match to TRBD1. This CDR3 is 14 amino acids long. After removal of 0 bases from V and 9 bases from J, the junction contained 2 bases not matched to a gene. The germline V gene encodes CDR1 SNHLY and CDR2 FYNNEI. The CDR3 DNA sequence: TGTGCCAGCAGTGAAGCGGGACAGACTTCACCCCTCCACTTT. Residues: CASSEAGQTSPLHF. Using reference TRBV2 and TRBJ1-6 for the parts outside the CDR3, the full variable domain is EPEVTQTPSHQVTQMGQEVILRCVPISNHLYFYWYRQILGQKVEFLVSFYNNEISEKSEIFDDQFSVERPDGSNFTLKIRSTKLEDSAMYFCASSEAGQTSPLHFGNGTRLTVT.

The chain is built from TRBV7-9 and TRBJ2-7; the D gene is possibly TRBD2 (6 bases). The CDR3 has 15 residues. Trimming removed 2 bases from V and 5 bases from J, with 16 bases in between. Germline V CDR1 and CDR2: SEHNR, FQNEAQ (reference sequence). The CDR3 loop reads CASSLRSGSRDEQYF. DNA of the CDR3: TGTGCCAGCAGCTTAAGGAGCGGGTCGAGGGACGAGCAGTACTTC.

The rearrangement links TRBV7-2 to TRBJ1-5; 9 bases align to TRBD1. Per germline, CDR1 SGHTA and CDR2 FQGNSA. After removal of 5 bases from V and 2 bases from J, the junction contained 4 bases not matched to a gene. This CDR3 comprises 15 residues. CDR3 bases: TGTGCCAGCAGCGATCGGGACAGGGGCAATCAGCCCCAGCATTTT. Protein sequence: CASSDRDRGNQPQHF.

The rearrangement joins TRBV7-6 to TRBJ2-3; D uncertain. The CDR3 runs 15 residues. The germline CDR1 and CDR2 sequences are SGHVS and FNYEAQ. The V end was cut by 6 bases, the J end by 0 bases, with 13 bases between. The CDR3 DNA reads TGTGCCAGCAGGGCTGCAGAGACTAGCACAGATACGCAGTATTTT. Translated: CASRAAETSTDTQYF. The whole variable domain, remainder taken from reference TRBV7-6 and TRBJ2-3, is GAGVSQSPRYKVTKRGQDVALRCDPISGHVSLYWYRQALGQGPEFLTYFNYEAQQDKSGLPNDRFSAERPEGSISTLTIQRTEQRDSAMYRCASRAAETSTDTQYFGPGTRLTVL.

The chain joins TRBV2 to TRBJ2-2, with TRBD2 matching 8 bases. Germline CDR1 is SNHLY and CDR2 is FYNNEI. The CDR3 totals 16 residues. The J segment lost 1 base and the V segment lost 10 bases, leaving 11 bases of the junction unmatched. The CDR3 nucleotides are TGTGCCACCCCCCGGGGGGGCCGAGAGAACACCGGGGAGCTGTTTTTT. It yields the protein CATPRGGRENTGELFF.

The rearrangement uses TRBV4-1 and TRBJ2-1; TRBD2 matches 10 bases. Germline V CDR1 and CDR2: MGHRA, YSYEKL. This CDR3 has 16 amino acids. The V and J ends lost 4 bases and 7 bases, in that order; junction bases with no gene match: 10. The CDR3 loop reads CASSPRTSGIGNEQFF. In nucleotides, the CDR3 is TGCGCCAGCAGCCCAAGGACTAGCGGTATTGGGAATGAGCAGTTCTTC.

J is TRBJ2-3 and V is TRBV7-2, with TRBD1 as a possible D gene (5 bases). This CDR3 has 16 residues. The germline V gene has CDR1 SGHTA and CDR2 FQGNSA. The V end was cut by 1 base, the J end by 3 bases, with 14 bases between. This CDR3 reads CASSLGRGARTDTQYF. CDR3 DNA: TGTGCCAGCAGCTTAGGGCGTGGGGCCAGGACAGATACGCAGTATTTT.